The 31 T cell receptor beta chains below come from one sample, sequenced in a study of vaccination and CD4 T cells after COVID-19 (dated by TCRdb to about 2022). The receptor library was made with PCR. The instrument was an Illumina iSeq 100. DNA from cultured CD4+ T cells was subjected to TCR sequencing with the Oncomine TCR Beta short-read assay at the Johns Hopkins FTIC core. TCRdb took the public reads, trimmed them with fastp at Q25, ran MiXCR for clone calling and kept in-frame beta chains. Each entry merges the rows of one CDR3 protein and shows their most common DNA and genes. A total of about 15,000 distinct CDR3 sequences appear in this sample, less than 55% of them only once. The top ten clonotypes cover about an eighth of the sample. What these receptors recognize is not known. This sample's treatment or condition label indicates: roughly ten-day PBMC culture with coronavirus spike peptide pools or control peptides (ViraFEST assay).

The sample was CD4+ T cells from blood, cultured in vitro. The source is a human donor who had recovered from COVID-19.

This clonotype has more than one count but fewer than ten. The chain is built from TRBV19 and TRBJ2-2, with TRBD2 identical over 10 bases. Germline V gene data show CDR1 as LNHDA and CDR2 as SQIVND (reference sequence). After removal of 10 bases from V and 8 bases from J, the junction contained 10 bases not matched to a gene. The CDR3 covers 14 residues. CDR3 DNA sequence: TGTGCCACCGGACTAGCGGCGGCCACTGGGGAGCTGTTTTTT. This gives the protein CATGLAAATGELFF.

This chain connects TRBV6-2 or TRBV6-3 to TRBJ2-5; D unclear. The CDR3 extends over 13 amino acids. From germline, CDR1 is MNHEY and CDR2 SVGEGT. Trimming took off 2 bases at V and 7 bases at J, with 11 bases between the two ends. CDR3 region: CASSYGSLGTQYF. In DNA form, the CDR3 reads TGTGCCAGCAGTTACGGCTCTCTTGGGACCCAGTACTTC.

The chain joins TRBV20-1 to TRBJ1-3; D possibly corresponds to TRBD1 (6 bases). Trimming removed 4 bases at V and 4 bases at J, with 11 bases between. This CDR3 region has 13 residues. Germline V gene sequence: CDR1 DFQATT, CDR2 SNEGSKA (reference sequence). The CDR3 coding sequence is TGCAGTGCTAAGTGGGGGACAGGAAACACCATATATTTT. Amino acid sequence: CSAKWGTGNTIYF.

V and J are TRBV23-1 and TRBJ1-1; D remains unclear. TRBV23-1 is noted as an ORF with a role that remains uncertain. The CDR3 is 10 amino acids. The CDR3 nucleotides read TGCGCTCAAGGAGACACTGAAGCTTTCTTT. Encoded protein: CAQGDTEAFF.

This clonotype was observed a handful of times. The chain combines TRBV25-1 with TRBJ2-7, with 8 bases that match TRBD1. Germline CDR1 reads MGHDK; CDR2 reads SYGVNS. This CDR3 is built from 16 residues. Trimming removed 4 bases from V and 2 bases from J; junction bases left unmatched: 10. For the CDR3, the DNA is TGTGCCAGCAGTGTAGACAGGGGAGTACTCGCCTACGAGCAGTACTTC. Protein: CASSVDRGVLAYEQYF.

This rearrangement joins TRBV6-1 to TRBJ2-2, with a tentative D call TRBD1 (5 bases). CDR3 length: 15 residues. V lost 7 bases, J lost 0 bases, and 12 bases lay in between. The germline V gene encodes CDR1 MNHNS and CDR2 SASEGT. CDR3 region: CASTITGANTGELFF. CDR3 DNA sequence: TGTGCCAGCACCATCACAGGCGCGAACACCGGGGAGCTGTTTTTT.

V and J are TRBV6-2 or TRBV6-3 and TRBJ2-2, with 9 nucleotides matching TRBD1. This CDR3 is 16 amino acids long. The junction had 5 bases not matched to a gene; V was cut back by 2 bases and J by 4 bases. CDR1 and CDR2 from the germline V gene are MNHEY and SVGEGT. CDR3 DNA: TGTGCCAGCAGTTACCCCACAGGGGGCGTCACCGGGGAGCTGTTTTTT. This translates into CASSYPTGGVTGELFF.

The chain has TRBV5-1 and TRBJ2-3; D unclear. From germline, CDR1 is SGHRS and CDR2 YFSETQ. The ends were cut back, 1 base at V and 2 bases at J, with 11 bases in the middle. This CDR3 comprises 15 residues. CDR3 sequence: CASSLIGYSTDTQYF. CDR3 DNA: TGCGCCAGCAGCTTGATCGGGTATTCCACAGATACGCAGTATTTT.

The chain joins TRBV20-1 to TRBJ1-1; D is uncertain. With 2 bases removed from V and 3 bases from J, the gap between germline ends came to 16 bases. Germline lookup yields CDR1 DFQATT and CDR2 SNEGSKA (reference sequence). This CDR3 comprises 15 residues. The CDR3 loop is CSARNSLPEDTEAFF. For the CDR3, the DNA is TGCAGTGCTAGAAATAGCCTGCCAGAGGACACTGAAGCTTTCTTT.

The chain couples TRBV11-2 to TRBJ2-7, with TRBD2 matching 7 bases. Germline V gives CDR1 SGHAT, CDR2 FQNNGV. The ends lost 4 bases at V and 3 bases at J; junction bases unmatched: 6. The CDR3 is 14 residues long. CDR3 nucleotides: TGTGCCAGCAGCTCCTTGGGGGGGGGCTACGAGCAGTACTTC. As protein: CASSSLGGGYEQYF.

The V gene is TRBV19, the J gene TRBJ1-1; a weak D match, TRBD1 (6 bases). The germline V gene has CDR1 LNHDA and CDR2 SQIVND (reference sequence). The CDR3 contains 14 residues. Trimming took off 3 bases at V and 4 bases at J, with 12 bases between the two ends. The CDR3 nucleotides are TGTGCCAGTAGTATTGGGGGGGCGATCACTGAAGCTTTCTTT. Encoded protein: CASSIGGAITEAFF.

This clonotype was observed a few times. The chain combines TRBV20-1 with TRBJ1-5; no definite D call. CDR3 length: 14 residues. The germline V and J ends were trimmed by 2 bases and 4 bases, with 12 bases remaining between them. CDR1 is DFQATT, CDR2 SNEGSKA, per germline (reference sequence). CDR3: CSARFGGTNQPQHF. CDR3 DNA: TGCAGTGCTAGATTCGGAGGCACTAATCAGCCCCAGCATTTT.

V usage is TRBV7-9 and J usage is TRBJ1-6, with 8 bases identical to TRBD1. Germline loops: CDR1 SEHNR, CDR2 FQNEAQ (reference sequence). Trimming removed 4 bases from V and 9 bases from J; junction bases left unmatched: 5. This CDR3 contains 14 residues. As DNA, the CDR3 is TGTGCCAGCAGCTCTGACAGGGGTTCTTCACCCCTCCACTTT. Protein: CASSSDRGSSPLHF. The full variable domain, rest sourced from reference TRBV7-9 and TRBJ1-6, is DTGVSQNPRHKITKRGQNVTFRCDPISEHNRLYWYRQTLGQGPEFLTYFQNEAQLEKSRLLSDRFSAERPKGSFSTLEIQRTEQGDSAMYLCASSSDRGSSPLHFGNGTRLTVT.

This clonotype was found a few times. This chain joins TRBV6-5 and TRBJ1-2; no reliable D call. Trimming took 0 bases from V and 7 from J, leaving 18 bases between them. The germline gives CDR1 MNHEY, CDR2 SVGAGI. The CDR3 consists of 16 residues. CDR3 residues: CASSYSRALGLSGYTF. The CDR3 nucleotides are TGTGCCAGCAGTTACTCGAGGGCGTTGGGATTGAGTGGCTACACCTTC.

This clonotype has a single count. The chain carries TRBV30 and TRBJ1-5, with D possibly being TRBD1 (6 bases). This CDR3 region has 13 residues. The V and J ends lost 1 base and 2 bases respectively, with 6 bases between them. Germline-derived CDR1 and CDR2 are GTSNPN and SVGIG (reference sequence). CDR3 sequence: CAWSAGGNQPQHF. CDR3 nucleotides: TGTGCCTGGAGTGCAGGGGGCAATCAGCCCCAGCATTTT.

The DNA of the CDR3 is TGTGCCAGCGGCCGGAGAGACCATGAGCAGTTCTTC. This translates into CASGRRDHEQFF. The rearrangement joins TRBV9 to TRBJ2-1; unclear D gene. The CDR3 is 12 residues long. Trimming left V 7 bases short and J 8 bases short, with 13 bases between. Germline-derived CDR1 and CDR2 are SGDLS and YYNGEE.

V usage is TRBV2 and J usage is TRBJ1-1; no definite D call. The ends were cut back, 4 bases at V and 4 bases at J, with 16 bases in the middle. Germline lookup yields CDR1 SNHLY and CDR2 FYNNEI. CDR3 length: 15 amino acids. CDR3 amino acids: CASSVLGFKGTEAFF. CDR3 nucleotides: TGTGCCAGCAGTGTTCTAGGGTTCAAAGGCACTGAAGCTTTCTTT.

This chain joins TRBV6-1 and TRBJ1-5; D not resolved. Germline CDR1 reads MNHNS; CDR2 reads SASEGT. Trimming stripped 4 bases from V and 9 bases from J, with 10 bases between. This CDR3 region has 12 residues. The CDR3 bases are TGTGCCAGCAGTGTCATATTGGGGCCCCAGCATTTT. This codes for CASSVILGPQHF.

This rearrangement joins TRBV20-1 to TRBJ2-3; D is ambiguous. Per germline, CDR1 DFQATT and CDR2 SNEGSKA (reference sequence). The CDR3 spans 14 residues. With 5 bases removed from V and 1 base from J, the gap between germline ends came to 13 bases. The CDR3 sequence is CSALPIIGTDTQYF. The CDR3 bases are TGCAGTGCTCTTCCCATCATCGGCACAGATACGCAGTATTTT.

The chain has TRBV7-9 and TRBJ1-5; D is unclear. Trimming stripped 3 bases from V and 2 bases from J, with 5 bases between. Germline V gene lookup returns CDR1 SEHNR and CDR2 FQNEAQ (reference sequence). The CDR3 covers 13 residues. The chain's CDR3 is CASSFSGNQPQHF. Here the CDR3 DNA reads TGTGCCAGCAGCTTTTCCGGCAATCAGCCCCAGCATTTT.

In DNA form, the CDR3 reads TGTGCCAGCAGCTCCCACAGGGGGAACACTGAAGCTTTCTTT. Its protein product is CASSSHRGNTEAFF. The J gene is TRBJ1-1, the V gene TRBV7-2; 7 bases map to TRBD1. Germline values: CDR1 SGHTA, CDR2 FQGNSA. The trim removed 4 bases at V and 1 base at J, leaving 3 bases unmatched. CDR3 size: 14 residues.

In its sample, this clonotype was seen a few times. V and J are TRBV20-1 and TRBJ1-2; tentative D call: TRBD1 (5 bases). The CDR3 is 13 residues long. The germline V gene has CDR1 DFQATT and CDR2 SNEGSKA (reference sequence). V lost 6 bases, J lost 4 bases, and 15 bases lay in between. CDR3 region: CSAQGVGTYGYTF. The CDR3 DNA reads as TGCAGTGCCCAAGGGGTGGGGACCTATGGCTACACCTTC.

A few counts support this clonotype. The chain uses TRBV7-2 and TRBJ1-1, with 8 bases fitting TRBD1. With 5 bases clipped from V and 5 bases from J, the junction kept 7 bases outside the gene matches. Germline V gene sequence: CDR1 SGHTA, CDR2 FQGNSA. The CDR3 is 14 amino acids. DNA of the CDR3: TGTGCCAGCAGCCCGGACAGGGATGGGACTGAAGCTTTCTTT. The encoded protein is CASSPDRDGTEAFF. The whole variable domain, remainder taken from reference TRBV7-2 and TRBJ1-1, is GAGVSQSPSNKVTEKGKDVELRCDPISGHTALYWYRQSLGQGLEFLIYFQGNSAPDKSGLPSDRFSAERTGGSVSTLTIQRTQQEDSAVYLCASSPDRDGTEAFFGQGTRLTVV.

In DNA form, the CDR3 reads TGTGCCAGCAGCAGACAGGGGCGACACAATGAGCAGTTCTTC. Amino acid sequence: CASSRQGRHNEQFF. The chain combines TRBV25-1 with TRBJ2-1; 8 nucleotides align to TRBD1. The CDR3 length is 14 residues. Trimming removed 6 bases from V and 5 bases from J; junction bases left unmatched: 6. Germline lookup yields CDR1 MGHDK and CDR2 SYGVNS.

V is TRBV18 and J is TRBJ1-1; maybe TRBD1 (5 bases). Trimming pared 0 bases from V and 1 base from J, leaving 9 bases between. The CDR3 loop spans 15 amino acids. Germline V gene lookup returns CDR1 KGHSH and CDR2 LQKENI. The CDR3 loop is CASSPPEGKNTEAFF. The CDR3 bases are TGTGCCAGCTCACCACCTGAGGGGAAGAACACTGAAGCTTTCTTT.

As DNA, the CDR3 is TGCGCCAGCAGCCCCGGGACAGGGGGATTCGGCTACACCTTC. This sequence encodes CASSPGTGGFGYTF. This chain joins TRBV5-1 and TRBJ1-2, with 11 bases fitting TRBD1. CDR3 length: 14 residues. Germline V gene data show CDR1 as SGHRS and CDR2 as YFSETQ. J was trimmed by 8 bases and V by 4 bases; bases with no gene match: 7.

The V call is TRBV6-5, the J call TRBJ1-1; a weak D match, TRBD1 (5 bases). V was pared by 2 bases and J by 2 bases, with 12 bases between. The CDR3 is 15 residues long. Germline V gene data show CDR1 as MNHEY and CDR2 as SVGAGI. CDR3 DNA sequence: TGTGCCAGCAGTTACGGGCGGGGGGTTAACACTGAAGCTTTCTTT. It yields the protein CASSYGRGVNTEAFF.

The chain employs TRBV19 and TRBJ2-3, with D possibly matching TRBD1 (5 bases). Trimming removed 5 bases at V and 4 bases at J, with 16 bases between. CDR1 and CDR2 (germline): LNHDA, SQIVND (reference sequence). CDR3 length: 15 amino acids. In DNA form, the CDR3 reads TGTGCCAGTAGTCTCGCCAGGGTATGGTCAGATACGCAGTATTTT. This translates into CASSLARVWSDTQYF.

V gene TRBV2 combines with J gene TRBJ2-2, with unresolved D. This CDR3 is 14 amino acids long. The germline gives CDR1 SNHLY, CDR2 FYNNEI. The V end was cut by 6 bases, the J end by 0 bases, with 8 bases between. The CDR3 loop is CASSAATNTGELFF. In nucleotides, the CDR3 is TGTGCCAGCAGCGCAGCCACGAACACCGGGGAGCTGTTTTTT.

The chain has TRBV30 and TRBJ2-1; possibly TRBD2 for D (5 bases). The CDR3 runs 14 residues. Germline assignment: CDR1 GTSNPN and CDR2 SVGIG (reference sequence). The ends were cut back, 1 base at V and 2 bases at J, with 9 bases in the middle. For the CDR3, the DNA is TGTGCCTGGAGTGACCAGCGGACCTACAATGAGCAGTTCTTC. Translating it yields CAWSDQRTYNEQFF.

The rearrangement uses TRBV6-1 and TRBJ1-6; D perhaps matches TRBD1 (6 bases). V was pared by 6 bases and J by 10 bases, with 16 bases between. Per germline, CDR1 MNHNS and CDR2 SASEGT. The CDR3 extends over 14 amino acids. Written as DNA, the CDR3 is TGTGCCAGCAGGGTTAACAGGGCCCAATCACCCCTCCACTTT. Translating it yields CASRVNRAQSPLHF.